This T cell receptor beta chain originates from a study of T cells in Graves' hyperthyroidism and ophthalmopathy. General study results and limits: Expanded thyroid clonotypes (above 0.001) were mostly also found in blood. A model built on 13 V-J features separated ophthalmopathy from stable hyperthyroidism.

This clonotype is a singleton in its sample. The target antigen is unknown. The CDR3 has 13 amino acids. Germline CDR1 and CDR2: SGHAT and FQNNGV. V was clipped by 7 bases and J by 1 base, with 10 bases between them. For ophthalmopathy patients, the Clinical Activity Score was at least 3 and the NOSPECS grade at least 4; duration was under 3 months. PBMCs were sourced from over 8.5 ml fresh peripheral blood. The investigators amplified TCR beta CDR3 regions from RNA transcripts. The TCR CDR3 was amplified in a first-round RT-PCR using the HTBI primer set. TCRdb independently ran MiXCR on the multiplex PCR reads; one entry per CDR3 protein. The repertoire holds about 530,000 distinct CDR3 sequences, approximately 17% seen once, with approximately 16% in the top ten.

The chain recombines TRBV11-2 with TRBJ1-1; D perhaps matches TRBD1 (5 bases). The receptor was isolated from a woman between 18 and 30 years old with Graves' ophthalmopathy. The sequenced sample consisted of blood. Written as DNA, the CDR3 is TGTGCCAGCAAAGGGGCCGCGAACACTGAAGCTTTCTTT. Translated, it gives CASKGAANTEAFF.